These T cell receptor beta chains were read from a single sample in a study of cytomegalovirus exposure and HLA in healthy donors. Libraries were prepared by immunoSEQ multiplex PCR; TCRdb keeps only in-frame clonotypes and omits some of them. The data contain roughly 100,000 clones, around 60% of them singletons. The sample consisted of PBMCs. The receptors shown here come from a man aged 55 to 70 in good health and CMV-seronegative. Each CDR3 is given without its conserved first and last residue. Fields, in order: CDR3 protein, V gene.

ASSVETRDRESDTEAF TRBV9
ASSLALAEETQY TRBV5-1
ASSLDMTQPQH TRBV4-1
ASSLFRTYEQY TRBV28
ASSTLTGTGGTEAF TRBV19
ASSIAPGQNNEQF TRBV18
ASSFGYNTGELF TRBV5-1
ASSVIQGAYEQY TRBV2
ASSYVRGENYGYT TRBV6-6
ASSEWEESNEKLF TRBV25-1
ASSSSAGTGLADTQY TRBV13
SVGTGERYEQY TRBV29-1
ASSLYARGLGDYGYT TRBV7-7
ASGTGLFYGYT TRBV28
ASRDDRADYGYT TRBV2
ASSGSYEQY TRBV2
ASSDIQGTEAF TRBV6-6
ASSTYYGYT TRBV19
ASSSSGIQGSGTNEKLF TRBV7-9
ASSSDRGYGYT TRBV7-9
ASSSQLDRKNSPLH TRBV5-4
ASSKSYRVNEQF TRBV2
ASRQNRGGNQPQH TRBV6-1
ASSSGLAIYGYT TRBV5-6
ASTILQGNEQF TRBV11-2
ASSPGLAGVTGELF TRBV7-3
ASSLSGEHQFQY TRBV28
ASSQVVDGTYSYEQY TRBV4-1
ASSIQSSGSSETQY TRBV19
ASSIGGGREVYNEQF TRBV19
ASSDEGLAVKETQY TRBV2
ASSLVLDRGPGYT TRBV11-2
SVPRTGSGANVLT TRBV29-1
ASSAMFSGSGNTIY TRBV6-1
ASSLVVAGGLTYNEQF TRBV11-3
ASSSRTGGLEKLF TRBV28